These T cell receptor beta chains were read from a single sample in a study of blood T cell repertoires in COVID-19. This table comes from immunoSEQ multiplex PCR, and its TCRdb copy is limited to in-frame clones, with some not included. The sample yields 200,000 to 250,000 clones, roughly 80% seen once. The sequenced material came from peripheral blood. Every receptor here comes from a woman older than 75 with COVID-19, enrolled during active disease. Each CDR3 is given with its conserved first and last residue. A D gene is named only where the DNA matches it firmly. Where a row states a size, it is once, few, many or the class of an expanded clone; other rows omit it.

clone size	V gene	D gene	J gene	CDR3 DNA	CDR3 protein
-	TRBV4-1	TRBD1	TRBJ1-2	TGCGCCAGCAGCCAAGATAGCCAACCGGGACAGCGTGGCTACACCTTC	CASSQDSQPGQRGYTF
-	TRBV10-1	-	TRBJ1-1	TGCGCCAGCTCTCAGTCGGGGCAGGGGAAAACTGAAGCTTTCTTT	CASSQSGQGKTEAFF
-	TRBV7-2	-	TRBJ2-3	TGTGCCAGCAGCCCACGCCGGGCTAGCGTTTATGCAGATACGCAGTATTTT	CASSPRRASVYADTQYF
-	TRBV6-5	-	TRBJ2-1	TGTGCCAGCAGTAGACAGAGCTACAATGAGCAGTTCTTC	CASSRQSYNEQFF
-	TRBV19	-	TRBJ1-6	TGTGCCAGTAGATCAGTCCCCAGCTCCTATAATTCACCCCTCCACTTT	CASRSVPSSYNSPLHF
-	TRBV2	-	TRBJ1-1	TGTGCCAGCAGGGCGGACAGCTTGGAGGCTTTCTTT	CASRADSLEAFF
-	TRBV2	TRBD1	TRBJ2-5	TGTGCCAGCAGCAAGGACAGGGGGTTTCGAGAGACCCAGTACTTC	CASSKDRGFRETQYF
-	TRBV7-9	-	TRBJ2-1	TGTGCCAGCAGTTCAGAATTGGGGGCCCACTACAATGAGCAGTTCTTC	CASSSELGAHYNEQFF
-	TRBV30	TRBD1	TRBJ1-4	TGTGCCTGGACCGCCGGGACAGGGGGTAATGAAAAACTGTTTTTT	CAWTAGTGGNEKLFF
-	TRBV5-6	TRBD1	TRBJ1-2	TGTGCCAGCAGCCCGGGACAGGTCAGCTATGGCTACACCTTC	CASSPGQVSYGYTF
-	TRBV7-9	-	TRBJ1-1	TGTGCCAGCAGCTTCTCGGACACTGAAGCTTTCTTT	CASSFSDTEAFF
-	TRBV6-1	TRBD1	TRBJ2-2	TGTGCCAGCAGTGGAACCAGGGGGCGCATCACCGGGGAGCTGTTTTTT	CASSGTRGRITGELFF
-	TRBV6-4	-	TRBJ2-1	TGTGCCAGCGCTAAATCGGGAGAGGCCTACAATGAGCAGTTCTTC	CASAKSGEAYNEQFF
once	TRBV6-6	TRBD1	TRBJ2-7	TGTGCCAGCAGTTACTCTCGGACAGGGGGCGGCGAGCAGTACTTC	CASSYSRTGGGEQYF
-	TRBV27	-	TRBJ1-5	TGTGCCAGCAGTTTATCGGGGGGGCAAGGAGGTCAGCCCCAGCATTTT	CASSLSGGQGGQPQHF
-	TRBV5-1	TRBD1	TRBJ2-3	TGCGCCAGCAGCAGAACAGGGGCCGGCACAGATACGCAGTATTTT	CASSRTGAGTDTQYF
once	TRBV5-1	TRBD1	TRBJ2-2	TGCGCCAGCAGCCTTTACAGCCCCGGGACAGGGACCGGGGAGCTGTTTTTT	CASSLYSPGTGTGELFF
-	TRBV7-2	-	TRBJ1-5	TGTGCCAGCAGCTTAAGCGGGACGGGGGGCGGGCAGCCCCAGCATTTT	CASSLSGTGGGQPQHF
few	TRBV5-1	TRBD2	TRBJ2-7	TGCGCCAGCAGCTTGGCGGCGGGGGTGAGCGAGCAGTACTTC	CASSLAAGVSEQYF
-	TRBV6-1	-	TRBJ1-6	TGTGCCAGCAGTGAATCAGGAGGGACACCCCTCCACTTT	CASSESGGTPLHF
-	TRBV5-1	-	TRBJ1-1	TGCGCCAGCAGCTTGGCTCCAGGGGTAGAAGCTTTCTTT	CASSLAPGVEAFF
-	TRBV19	-	TRBJ1-6	TGTGCCAGTACCCCGGACAGCTCCTATAATTCACCCCTCCACTTT	CASTPDSSYNSPLHF
-	TRBV3-1/TRBV3-2	-	TRBJ1-4	TGTGCCAGCAGCCAAGACCCCGGAGGGACGGCCAGAAAACTGTTTTTT	CASSQDPGGTARKLFF
-	TRBV7-9	-	TRBJ1-2	TGTGCCAGCAGCCGGAGCTATGGCTACACCTTC	CASSRSYGYTF
-	TRBV6-6	TRBD1	TRBJ2-1	TGTGCCAGCAGCCCACCGGGACAGGGAGGTTATGAGCAGTTCTTC	CASSPPGQGGYEQFF
-	TRBV21-1	-	TRBJ2-3	TGTGCCAGCAGCAAAGGGCTGGCCCCACACACAGATACGCAGTATTTT	CASSKGLAPHTDTQYF
-	TRBV4-1	TRBD2	TRBJ2-1	TGCGCCAGCCGACTAGCGGACCACTACAATGAGCAGTTCTTC	CASRLADHYNEQFF
few	TRBV28	-	TRBJ1-2	TGTGCCAGCAGGACGGGGCAGGGGTCTTATGGCTACACCTTC	CASRTGQGSYGYTF
-	TRBV19	-	TRBJ1-5	TGTGCCAGTAGTATAGATCCAGGACACAGCAATCAGCCCCAGCATTTT	CASSIDPGHSNQPQHF
few	TRBV6-4	TRBD1	TRBJ1-5	TGTGCCACCTCGAACGGGACAGGGTACAATCAGCCCCAGCATTTT	CATSNGTGYNQPQHF
few	TRBV2	TRBD1	TRBJ1-1	TGTGCCAGCACCGGACAGGGGGAAACGGCTTTCTTT	CASTGQGETAFF
-	TRBV21-1	-	TRBJ2-1	TGTGCCAGCAGCAAGGCTCCAGGGGGCGAGCAGTTCTTC	CASSKAPGGEQFF
-	TRBV28	-	TRBJ1-3	TGTGCCAGCAGCCCGATAAGAGGGGGAAACACCATATATTTT	CASSPIRGGNTIYF
-	TRBV18	TRBD2	TRBJ2-1	TGTGCCAGCTCGCAAACCGCTCCGGGACTAGCGGGGGGGATTGAGCAGTTCTTC	CASSQTAPGLAGGIEQFF
-	TRBV6-5	TRBD1	TRBJ1-6	TGTGCCAGCAGTCCGTTTAGACAGGGGTTCTCACCCCTCCACTTT	CASSPFRQGFSPLHF
-	TRBV2	TRBD1	TRBJ2-5	TGTGCCAGCTCCAAATTAACAGGGGAAGAGACCCAGTACTTC	CASSKLTGEETQYF